The following is a T cell receptor beta chain sequence with its context. Its antigen is still unknown. Other DNA sequences in this specimen translate into the identical CDR3. Clones were read by immunoSEQ multiplex PCR, and TCRdb kept only the in-frame ones, dropping some. Of thousands of clones in the sample, around 79% were seen once. Trimming took off 3 bases at V and 1 base at J, with 8 bases between the two ends. The CDR3 consists of 14 residues. CDR1 and CDR2 from the germline V gene are MDHEN and SYDVKM. The data are from a study of PD-1 blockade in classical Hodgkin lymphoma. Study-level results: The baseline diversity of complete responders showed similarity to that of newly diagnosed patients.

Brentuximab vedotin exposure varied, and every patient relapsed after autologous stem cell transplantation. The TCR comes from a human donor with classical Hodgkin lymphoma. This specimen consisted of peripheral blood mononuclear cells (PBMCs), obtained before the second cycle of nivolumab. This chain uses TRBV28 with TRBJ2-3; D gene unclear. This CDR3 is CASSFLSGTDTQYF. CDR3 coding DNA: TGTGCCAGCAGTTTTCTGAGTGGCACAGATACGCAGTATTTT.